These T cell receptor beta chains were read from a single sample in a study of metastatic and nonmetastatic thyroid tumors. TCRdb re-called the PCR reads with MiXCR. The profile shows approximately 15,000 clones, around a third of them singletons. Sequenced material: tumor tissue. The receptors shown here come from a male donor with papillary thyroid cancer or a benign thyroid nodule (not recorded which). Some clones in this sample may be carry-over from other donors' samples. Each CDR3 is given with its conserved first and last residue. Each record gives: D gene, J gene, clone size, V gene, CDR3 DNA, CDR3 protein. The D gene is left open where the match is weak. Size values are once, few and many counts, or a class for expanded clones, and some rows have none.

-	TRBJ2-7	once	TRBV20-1	TGCAGTGCTCGAAGGGGGTTCTACGAGCAGTACTTC	CSARRGFYEQYF
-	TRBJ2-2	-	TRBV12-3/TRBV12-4	TGTGCCAGCAGTTTTGTGCCAGGGCGAGGCACCGGGGAGCTGTTTTTT	CASSFVPGRGTGELFF
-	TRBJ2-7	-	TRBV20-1	TGCAGTGCTAAGAACGCGGGCGAGCAGTACTTC	CSAKNAGEQYF
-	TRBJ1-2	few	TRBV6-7	TGTGCCAGCAGTTACTCCGGTCGGGGTAATGGCTACACCTTC	CASSYSGRGNGYTF
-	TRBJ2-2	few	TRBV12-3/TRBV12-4	TGTGCCAGCAGTTGGGTCGGCCTTAGCCCCGGGGAGCTGTTTTTT	CASSWVGLSPGELFF
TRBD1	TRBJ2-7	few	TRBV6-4	TGTGCCAGCAGTGACAGGGGACGGACGGGACAGGACGATTTCTACGAGCAGTACTTC	CASSDRGRTGQDDFYEQYF
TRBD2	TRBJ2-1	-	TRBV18	TGTGCCAGCTACACCGGGGGAGCGGGAGTCAATGAGCAGTTCTTC	CASYTGGAGVNEQFF
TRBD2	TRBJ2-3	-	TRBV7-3	TGTGCCAGCAGCTCTAGCGGGTCGAGGACAGATACGCAGTATTTT	CASSSSGSRTDTQYF
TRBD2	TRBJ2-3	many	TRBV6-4	TGTGCCAGCAGGAGAGTAGGACTAGCGGGGGGTAGATCTAGCACAGATACGCAGTATTTT	CASRRVGLAGGRSSTDTQYF
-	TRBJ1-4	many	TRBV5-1	TGCGCCAGCAGCACCGGGAGCTCTAATGAAAAACTGTTTTTT	CASSTGSSNEKLFF
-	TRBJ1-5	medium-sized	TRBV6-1	TGTGCCAGCTGTAGCGGCATCCGATTTAGCAATCAGCCCCAGCATTTT	CASCSGIRFSNQPQHF
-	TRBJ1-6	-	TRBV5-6	TGTGCCAGCAGCTTGCCCGGGGTCAACTCACCCCTCCACTTT	CASSLPGVNSPLHF
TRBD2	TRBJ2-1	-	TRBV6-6	TGTGCCAGCACGTTGGAATCTAGCGGAAGCTCCTACAATGAGCAGTTCTTC	CASTLESSGSSYNEQFF
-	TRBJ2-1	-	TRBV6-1	TGTGCCAGCAGTGAAATCGGGCGGGATCGCTCCTACAATGAGCAGTTCTTC	CASSEIGRDRSYNEQFF
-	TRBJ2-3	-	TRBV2	TGTGCCAGCAGTGAAGCGGGACTTACCAACCCTGACTCCACAGATACGCAGTATTTT	CASSEAGLTNPDSTDTQYF
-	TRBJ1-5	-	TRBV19	TGTGCCAGTAGTCCGGGGGCGGAACAGCCCCAGCATTTT	CASSPGAEQPQHF
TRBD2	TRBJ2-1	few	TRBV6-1	TGTGCCAGCAGTAGAATAGGGACTAAATCCTACAATGAGCAGTTCTTC	CASSRIGTKSYNEQFF
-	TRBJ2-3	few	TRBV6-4	TGTGCCAGCAGTGGAGGGGACACAGATACGCAGTATTTT	CASSGGDTDTQYF
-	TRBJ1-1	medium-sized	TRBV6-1	TGTGCCAGCCGCAACCCCGGGGTTGAAGCTTTCTTT	CASRNPGVEAFF
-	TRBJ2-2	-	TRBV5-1	TGCGCCAGCAGGAACAGGGGAGGTACCGGGGAGCTGTTTTTT	CASRNRGGTGELFF
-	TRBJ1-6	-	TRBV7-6	TGTGCCAGCAGCGAATCCAGGAGCTCCTATAATTCACCCCTCCACTTT	CASSESRSSYNSPLHF
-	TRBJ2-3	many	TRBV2	TGTGCCAGCAGTCCCAGGACAAGTTTAAACACAGATACGCAGTATTTT	CASSPRTSLNTDTQYF
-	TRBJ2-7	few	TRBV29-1	TGCAGCGTGGACAGAGAAGGGACCTACGAGCAGTACTTC	CSVDREGTYEQYF
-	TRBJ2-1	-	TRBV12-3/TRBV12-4	TGTGCCAGCACCCAACAGGGCGAGGAGCAGTTCTTC	CASTQQGEEQFF
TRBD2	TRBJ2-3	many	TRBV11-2	TGTGCCAGCAGCTTAGTGAGCGGGGGGGTAGGAGATACGCAGTATTTT	CASSLVSGGVGDTQYF
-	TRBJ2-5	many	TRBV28	TGTGCCAGCAACACGGGCGGGGCCCAGTACTTC	CASNTGGAQYF
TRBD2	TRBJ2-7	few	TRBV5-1	TGCGCCAGCAGCTTGGCGGTAGCGGGGGTTCCCGAGCAGTACTTC	CASSLAVAGVPEQYF
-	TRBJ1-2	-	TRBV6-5	TGTGCCAGCAGTTACCTGGTTAACTATCGGTACTCCTTC	CASSYLVNYRYSF
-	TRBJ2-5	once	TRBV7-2	TGTGCCAGCAGCCGAGACACTCAAGAGACCCAGTACTTC	CASSRDTQETQYF
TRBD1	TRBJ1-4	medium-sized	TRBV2	TGTGCCAGCAGTGGGGGGACAGGGGGCGTTGAAAAACTGTTTTTT	CASSGGTGGVEKLFF
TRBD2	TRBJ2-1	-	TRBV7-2	TGTGCCAGCAGTTTGCTAGCGGGACGTGAGCAGTTCTTC	CASSLLAGREQFF
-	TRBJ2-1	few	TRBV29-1	TGCAGCGTTGTGCAGCATGAGCAGTTCTTC	CSVVQHEQFF
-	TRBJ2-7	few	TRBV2	TGTGCCAGCAGTGAAGCGTTACGCTACGAGCAGTACTTC	CASSEALRYEQYF
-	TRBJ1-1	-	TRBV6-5	TGTGCCAGCAGTTACTCCGGTGGGTCCCCTGAAGCTTTCTTT	CASSYSGGSPEAFF
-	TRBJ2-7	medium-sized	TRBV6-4	TGTGCCAGCAGACCCGGACAGGGAATATCGTCTAGCGGGCCCTCCTACGAGCAGTACTTC	CASRPGQGISSSGPSYEQYF
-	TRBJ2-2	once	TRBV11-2	TGTGCCAGCAGCCGCGGGGAGGGGGCGCTTAGTTACACCGTGGAGCTGTTTTTT	CASSRGEGALSYTVELFF
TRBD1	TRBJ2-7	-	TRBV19	TGTGCCAGTAGTACGGCCTCGGGACAGAGCTACGAGCAGTACTTC	CASSTASGQSYEQYF
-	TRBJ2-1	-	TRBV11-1	TGTGCCAGCAGCCTGGGGGCGGGAAGAGCCGCCAATGAGCAGTTCTTC	CASSLGAGRAANEQFF
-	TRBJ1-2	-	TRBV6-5	TGTGCCAGCAGTTACGGTATATGGGCGGAGGATGGCTACACCTTC	CASSYGIWAEDGYTF
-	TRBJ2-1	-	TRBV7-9	TGTGCCAGCAGCTCTGAGGACAGTTTCAATGAGCAGTTCTTC	CASSSEDSFNEQFF
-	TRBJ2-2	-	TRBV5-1	TGCGCCAGCAGCCTCCGGACTGTTACCGGGGAGCTGTTTTTT	CASSLRTVTGELFF
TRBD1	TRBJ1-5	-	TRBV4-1	TGCGCCAGCAGCCAAGATCCCCCAGGGGGACTATGTTGGCCCCAGCATTTT	CASSQDPPGGLCWPQHF
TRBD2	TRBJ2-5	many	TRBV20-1	TGCAGTGCTAGAGTCGGGACTAGCGGGGGGCCGGCAGAGACCCAGTACTTC	CSARVGTSGGPAETQYF
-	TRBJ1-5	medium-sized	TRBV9	TGTGCCAGCAGCGTAGGGGTTAACAATCAGCCCCAGCATTTT	CASSVGVNNQPQHF
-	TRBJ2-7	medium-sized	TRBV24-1	TGTGCCACCAGGCCGTGTTTGTGGGGGGCCTACGAGCAGTACTTC	CATRPCLWGAYEQYF
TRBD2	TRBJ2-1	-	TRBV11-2	TGTGCCAGCAGCCCCTCGGACGGGAGGGGCAATGAGCAGTTCTTC	CASSPSDGRGNEQFF
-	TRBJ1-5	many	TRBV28	TGTGCCAGCAGTTTCGACGGGCCTCATCAGCCCCAGCATTTT	CASSFDGPHQPQHF
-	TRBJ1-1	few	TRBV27	TGTGCCAGCAGTTCTATAGGACGGTACACTGAAGCTTTCTTT	CASSSIGRYTEAFF
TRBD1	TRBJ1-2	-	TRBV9	TGTGCCAGCAGCCGTAGGGGGGGGGACAGCGGAGAAGGCTACACCTTC	CASSRRGGDSGEGYTF
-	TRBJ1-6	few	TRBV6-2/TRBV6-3	TGTGCCAGCAGGGGGGGGCTCTCTTCACCCCTCCACTTT	CASRGGLSSPLHF
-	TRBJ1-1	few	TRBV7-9	TGTGCCAGCAGCCCTGGAGGCGCTGAAGCTTTCTTT	CASSPGGAEAFF
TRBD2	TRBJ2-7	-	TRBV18	TGTGCCAGCCCACCCCTAGCGGGAGAAGGTTACGAGCAGTACTTC	CASPPLAGEGYEQYF
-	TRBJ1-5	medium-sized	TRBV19	TGTGCCAGTAGTAAGGACAGCCTGGGGCAGCCCCAGCATTTT	CASSKDSLGQPQHF
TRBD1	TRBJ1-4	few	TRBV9	TGTGCCAGCAGCCCAGTAGCACAGGGGAAGGCTAATGAAAAACTGTTTTTT	CASSPVAQGKANEKLFF
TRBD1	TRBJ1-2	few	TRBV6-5	TGTGCCAGTAGTCCCTCGACAGGGACCAGCTATGGCTACACCTTC	CASSPSTGTSYGYTF
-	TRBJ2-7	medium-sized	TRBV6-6	TGTGCCAGCAGTTACTCGATTAGGGCAGCTGCATCCTACGAGCAGTACTTC	CASSYSIRAAASYEQYF
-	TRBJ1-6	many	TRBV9	TGTGCCAGCAGCGTAGGCGAGGGGGGGGGCTCCTATAATTCACCCCTCCACTTT	CASSVGEGGGSYNSPLHF